Listed below are T cell receptor beta chains from one sample, sequenced in a study of vaccination effects on CD4 cells after COVID-19. Sequencing used immunoSEQ multiplex PCR; TCRdb keeps in-frame clones, though not all of them. The table shows 35,000 to 50,000 clones, with about two thirds occurring only once. No antigens are known for them. The sequencing used CD4+ T cells from PBMCs cultured with HCoV-OC43 spike peptides, collected before COVID-19 vaccination. Every receptor here comes from a human donor who received a COVID-19 vaccine. Both conserved end residues are part of each CDR3. Each record gives: J gene, D gene, V gene, clone size, CDR3 DNA, CDR3 protein. A D gene is named only where the DNA matches it firmly. Size tells how often a clone was seen (once, few, many) or the class of an expanded clone, and some rows leave it out.

TRBJ1-2 - TRBV27 - TGTGCCAGCAGGCAAACAGGAAACTATGGCTACACCTTC CASRQTGNYGYTF
TRBJ2-2 - TRBV5-5 few TGTGCCAGCAGCAGGGACGCTTACAACACCGGGGAGCTGTTTTTT CASSRDAYNTGELFF
TRBJ2-3 - TRBV9 - TGTGCCAGCAGCGTTAGGACGCTCACAGATACGCAGTATTTT CASSVRTLTDTQYF
TRBJ1-1 - TRBV18 few TGTGCCAGCTCCCCGAAGGGGGGATTCACTGAAGCTTTCTTT CASSPKGGFTEAFF
TRBJ2-3 TRBD2 TRBV7-3 - TGTGCCAGCAGCTCGCGGGGGGATAAAGCAGATACGCAGTATTTT CASSSRGDKADTQYF
TRBJ1-5 - TRBV6-5 - TGTGCCAGCAGTCGCAGAAATCAGCCCCAGCATTTT CASSRRNQPQHF
TRBJ2-2 TRBD2 TRBV4-2 few TGTGCCAGCAGCCAAGAACTAGCGGGCCGGACCGGGGAGCTGTTTTTT CASSQELAGRTGELFF
TRBJ2-1 - TRBV4-3 - TGCGCCAGCAGCCAAGGGAGCTTATTGGGGTTCAATGAGCAGTTCTTC CASSQGSLLGFNEQFF
TRBJ1-3 - TRBV4-1 many TGCGCCAGCAGCCAAGAGGGGACAACTGGAAACACCATATATTTT CASSQEGTTGNTIYF
TRBJ2-7 - TRBV28 - TGTGCCAGCAGTTTAGCCCCGCGGTCCTACGAGCAGTACTTC CASSLAPRSYEQYF
TRBJ1-1 - TRBV5-4 few TGTGCCAGCAGCTTGGCAACTACAGGGAACACTGAAGCTTTCTTT CASSLATTGNTEAFF
TRBJ1-1 - TRBV5-6 once TGTGCCAGCAAATCATCGACAGGACCAAAGAACACTGAAGCTTTCTTT CASKSSTGPKNTEAFF
TRBJ2-2 - TRBV3-1/TRBV3-2 - TGTGCCAGCAGCCAAGAAAGTGTGGCTTTTAAGTCCCCAACCGGGGAGCTGTTTTTT CASSQESVAFKSPTGELFF
TRBJ2-7 TRBD2 TRBV5-1 - TGCGCCAGCAGCTTGGGACTAGCGGGAGGGACTACCTACGAGCAGTACTTC CASSLGLAGGTTYEQYF
TRBJ2-5 - TRBV24-1 - TGTGCCACCAGTGAGGGGGGGACAGAAAAAGAGACCCAGTACTTC CATSEGGTEKETQYF
TRBJ2-7 - TRBV6-5 - TGTGCCAGCTCCGTTTCCAGCTACGAGCAGTACTTC CASSVSSYEQYF